The source of this TCR beta chain is a study of cytomegalovirus exposure and HLA in healthy donors. At the level of the study: There were 117 million unique TCR beta sequences, drawn from some 180 million T cells, in an earlier analysis. Study-wide results and caveats: Beyond CMV serostatus, there was no information to go on about immune exposure. Overall, roughly 150 TCR beta chains were annotated as cytomegalovirus-associated. Most TCRs appeared rarely, but some public TCRs recurred in many donors.

With regard to this clone: Its matching antigen is unknown.

CDR1 and CDR2 from the germline V gene are ENHRY and SYGVKD. Trimming stripped 10 bases from V and 1 base from J, with 13 bases between. This CDR3 is 13 amino acids long. The PCR used 60 Vbeta and 13 Jbeta primers. TCRdb's table, derived via immunoSEQ multiplex PCR, lists solely in-frame clones and lacks some. This sample has roughly 100,000 clones, with around four fifths found just once. Input material: PBMCs. The receptor was derived from a woman aged 40-49 years in good health and CMV-seropositive. J is TRBJ1-2 and V is TRBV10-3, with D unclear. CDR3 bases: TGTGCCAAGTCGGGTGGAGTTAACTATGGCTACACCTTC. Translated, it gives CAKSGGVNYGYTF.